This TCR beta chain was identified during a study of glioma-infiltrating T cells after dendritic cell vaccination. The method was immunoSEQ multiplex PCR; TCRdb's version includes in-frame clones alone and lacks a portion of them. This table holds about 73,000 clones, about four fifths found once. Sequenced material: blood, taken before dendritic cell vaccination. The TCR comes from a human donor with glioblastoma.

In DNA, the CDR3 is TGTGCCAGCAGCTCCGGGACAGGGCCTGGAAACACCATATATTTT. Translated, it gives CASSSGTGPGNTIYF. The V gene is TRBV7-9, the J gene TRBJ1-3; the match to TRBD1 covers 9 bases. Germline V gives CDR1 SEHNR, CDR2 FQNEAQ (reference sequence). This CDR3 is built from 15 residues. The ends lost 4 bases at V and 2 bases at J; junction bases unmatched: 3. Using reference TRBV7-9 and TRBJ1-3 for the parts outside the CDR3, the full variable domain is DTGVSQNPRHKITKRGQNVTFRCDPISEHNRLYWYRQTLGQGPEFLTYFQNEAQLEKSRLLSDRFSAERPKGSFSTLEIQRTEQGDSAMYLCASSSGTGPGNTIYFGEGSWLTVV.